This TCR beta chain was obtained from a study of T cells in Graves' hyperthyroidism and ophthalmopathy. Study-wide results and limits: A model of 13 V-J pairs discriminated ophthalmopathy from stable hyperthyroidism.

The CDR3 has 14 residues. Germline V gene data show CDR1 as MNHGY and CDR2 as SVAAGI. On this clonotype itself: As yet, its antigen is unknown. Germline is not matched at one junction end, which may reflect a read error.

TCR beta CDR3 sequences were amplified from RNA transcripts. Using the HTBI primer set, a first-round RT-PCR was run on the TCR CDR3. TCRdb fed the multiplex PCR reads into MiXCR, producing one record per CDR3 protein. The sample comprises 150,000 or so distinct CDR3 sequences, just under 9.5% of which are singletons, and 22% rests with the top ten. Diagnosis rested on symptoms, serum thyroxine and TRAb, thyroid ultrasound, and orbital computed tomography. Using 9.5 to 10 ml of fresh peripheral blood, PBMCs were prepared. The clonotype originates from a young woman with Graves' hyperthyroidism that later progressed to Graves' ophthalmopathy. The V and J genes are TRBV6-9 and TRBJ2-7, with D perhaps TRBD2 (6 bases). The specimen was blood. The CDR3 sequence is CASSYGTPNYGQYF. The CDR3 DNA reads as TGTGCCAGCAGTTATGGGACTCCCAACTACGGGCAGTACTTC.